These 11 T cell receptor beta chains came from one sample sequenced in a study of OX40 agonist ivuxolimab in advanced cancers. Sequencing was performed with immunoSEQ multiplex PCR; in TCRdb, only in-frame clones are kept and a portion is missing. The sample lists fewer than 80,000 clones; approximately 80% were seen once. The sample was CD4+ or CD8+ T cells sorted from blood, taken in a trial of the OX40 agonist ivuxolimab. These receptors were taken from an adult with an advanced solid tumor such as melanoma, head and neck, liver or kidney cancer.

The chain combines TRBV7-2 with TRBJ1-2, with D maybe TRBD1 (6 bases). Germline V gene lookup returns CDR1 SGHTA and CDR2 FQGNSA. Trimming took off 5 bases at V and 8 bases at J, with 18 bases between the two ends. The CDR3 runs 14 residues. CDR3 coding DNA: TGTGCCAGCAGCCTAAACAGGGTCGGAGGAGGCTACACCTTC. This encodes CASSLNRVGGGYTF.

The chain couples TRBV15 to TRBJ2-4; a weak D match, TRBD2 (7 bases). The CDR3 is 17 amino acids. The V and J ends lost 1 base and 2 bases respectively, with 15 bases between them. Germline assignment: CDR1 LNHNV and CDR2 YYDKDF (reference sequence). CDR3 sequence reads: CATSRGPGGATKNIQYF. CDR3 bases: TGTGCCACCAGCAGAGGCCCGGGGGGCGCAACCAAAAACATTCAGTACTTC. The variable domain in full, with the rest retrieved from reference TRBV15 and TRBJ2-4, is DAMVIQNPRYQVTQFGKPVTLSCSQTLNHNVMYWYQQKSSQAPKLLFHYYDKDFNNEADTPDNFQSRRPNTSFCFLDIRSPGLGDTAMYLCATSRGPGGATKNIQYFGAGTRLSVL.

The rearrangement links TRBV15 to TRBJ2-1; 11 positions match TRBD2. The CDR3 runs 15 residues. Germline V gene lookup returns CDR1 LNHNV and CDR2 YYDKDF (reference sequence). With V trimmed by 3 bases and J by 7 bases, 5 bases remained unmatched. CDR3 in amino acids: CATSRTSGTTNEQFF. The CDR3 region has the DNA TGTGCCACCAGCAGGACTAGCGGGACCACTAATGAGCAGTTCTTC.

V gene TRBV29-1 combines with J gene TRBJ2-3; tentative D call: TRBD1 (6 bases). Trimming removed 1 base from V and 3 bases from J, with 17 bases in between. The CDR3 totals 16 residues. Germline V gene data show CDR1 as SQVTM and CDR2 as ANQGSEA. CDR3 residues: CSVEVIRGMKTDTQYF. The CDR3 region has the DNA TGCAGCGTTGAAGTGATAAGGGGGATGAAGACAGATACGCAGTATTTT.

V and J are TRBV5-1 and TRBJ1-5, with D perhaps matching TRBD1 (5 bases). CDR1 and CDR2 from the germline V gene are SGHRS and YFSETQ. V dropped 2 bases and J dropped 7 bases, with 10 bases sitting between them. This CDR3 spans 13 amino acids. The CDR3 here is CASSFRGGQPQHF. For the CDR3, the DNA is TGCGCCAGCAGCTTTAGGGGTGGCCAGCCCCAGCATTTT.

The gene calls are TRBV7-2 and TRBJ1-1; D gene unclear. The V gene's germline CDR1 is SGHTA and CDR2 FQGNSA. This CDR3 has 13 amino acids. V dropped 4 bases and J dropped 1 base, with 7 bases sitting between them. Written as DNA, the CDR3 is TGTGCCAGCAGCTCCTCGGGGAACACTGAAGCTTTCTTT. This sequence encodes CASSSSGNTEAFF.

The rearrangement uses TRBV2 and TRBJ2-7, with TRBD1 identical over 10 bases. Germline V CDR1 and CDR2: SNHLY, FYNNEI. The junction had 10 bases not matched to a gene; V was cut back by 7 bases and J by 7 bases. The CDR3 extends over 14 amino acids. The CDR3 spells CASNSRDRGGEQYF. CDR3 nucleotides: TGTGCCAGCAACTCCCGGGACAGGGGAGGGGAGCAGTACTTC.

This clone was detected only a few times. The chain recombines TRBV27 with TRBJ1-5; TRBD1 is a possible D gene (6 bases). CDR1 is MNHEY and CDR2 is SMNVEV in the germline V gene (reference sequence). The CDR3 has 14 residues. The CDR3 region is CVSGEGGLGQPQHF. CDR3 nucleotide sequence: TGTGTCTCCGGGGAGGGGGGGCTTGGGCAGCCCCAGCATTTT.

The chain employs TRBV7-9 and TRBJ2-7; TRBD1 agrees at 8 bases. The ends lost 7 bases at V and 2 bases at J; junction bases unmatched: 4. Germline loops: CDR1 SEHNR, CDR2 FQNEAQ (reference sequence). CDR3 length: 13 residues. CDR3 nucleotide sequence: TGTGCCAGCACAGGGGGCTCTACCTACGAGCAGTACTTC. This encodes CASTGGSTYEQYF.

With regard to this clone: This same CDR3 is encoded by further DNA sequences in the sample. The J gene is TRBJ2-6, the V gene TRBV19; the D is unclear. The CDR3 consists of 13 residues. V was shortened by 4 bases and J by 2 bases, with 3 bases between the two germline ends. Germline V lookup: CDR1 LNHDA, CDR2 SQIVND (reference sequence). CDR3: CASSTTGANVLTF. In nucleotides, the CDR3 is TGTGCCAGTAGTACGACTGGGGCCAACGTCCTGACTTTC.

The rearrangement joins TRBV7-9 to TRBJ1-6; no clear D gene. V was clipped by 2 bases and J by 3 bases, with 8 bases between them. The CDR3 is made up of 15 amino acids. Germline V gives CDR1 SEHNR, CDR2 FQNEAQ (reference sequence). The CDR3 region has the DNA TGTGCCAGCAGCTTACAGACGTTCTATAATTCACCCCTCCACTTT. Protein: CASSLQTFYNSPLHF.